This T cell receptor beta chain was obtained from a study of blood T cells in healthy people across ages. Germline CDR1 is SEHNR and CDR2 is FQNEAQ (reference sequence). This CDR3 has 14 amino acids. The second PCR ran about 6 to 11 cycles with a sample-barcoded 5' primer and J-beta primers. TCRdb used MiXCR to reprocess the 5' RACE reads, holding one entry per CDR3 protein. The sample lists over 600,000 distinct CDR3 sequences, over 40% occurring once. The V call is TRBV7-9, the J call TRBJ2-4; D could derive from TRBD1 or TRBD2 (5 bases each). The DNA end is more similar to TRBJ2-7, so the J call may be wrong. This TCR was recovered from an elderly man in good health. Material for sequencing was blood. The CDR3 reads CASSQTGTLDEQYF. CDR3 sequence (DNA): TGTGCCAGCAGCCAAACGGGGACCCTAGACGAGCAGTACTTC.